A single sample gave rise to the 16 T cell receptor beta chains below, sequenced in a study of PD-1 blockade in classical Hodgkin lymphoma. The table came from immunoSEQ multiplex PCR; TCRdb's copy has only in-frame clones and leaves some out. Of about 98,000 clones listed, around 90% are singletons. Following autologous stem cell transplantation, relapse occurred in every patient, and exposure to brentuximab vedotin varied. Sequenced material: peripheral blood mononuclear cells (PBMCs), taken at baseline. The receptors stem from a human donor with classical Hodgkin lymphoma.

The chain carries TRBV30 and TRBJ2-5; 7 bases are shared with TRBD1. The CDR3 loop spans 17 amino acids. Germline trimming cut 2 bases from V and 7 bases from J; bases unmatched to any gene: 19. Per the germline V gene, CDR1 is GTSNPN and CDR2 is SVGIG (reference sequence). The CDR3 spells CAWSSSGTVTEWGTQYF. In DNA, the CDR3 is TGTGCCTGGAGTTCCTCCGGGACAGTGACTGAATGGGGGACCCAGTACTTC.

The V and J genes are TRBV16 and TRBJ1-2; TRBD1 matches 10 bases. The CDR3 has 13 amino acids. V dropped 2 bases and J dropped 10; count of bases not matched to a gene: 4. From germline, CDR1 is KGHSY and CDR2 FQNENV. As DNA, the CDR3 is TGTGCCAGCAGCCAAGAGACAGGGGGCCCCTACACCTTC. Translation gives CASSQETGGPYTF.

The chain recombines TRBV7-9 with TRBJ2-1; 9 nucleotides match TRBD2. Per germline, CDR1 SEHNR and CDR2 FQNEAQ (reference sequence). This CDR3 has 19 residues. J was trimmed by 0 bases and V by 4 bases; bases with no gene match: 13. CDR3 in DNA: TGTGCCAGCAGCTCTGGGGTACTAGCGGGCCATAGCTCCTACAATGAGCAGTTCTTC. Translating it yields CASSSGVLAGHSSYNEQFF. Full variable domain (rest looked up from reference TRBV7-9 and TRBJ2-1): DTGVSQNPRHKITKRGQNVTFRCDPISEHNRLYWYRQTLGQGPEFLTYFQNEAQLEKSRLLSDRFSAERPKGSFSTLEIQRTEQGDSAMYLCASSSGVLAGHSSYNEQFFGPGTRLTVL.

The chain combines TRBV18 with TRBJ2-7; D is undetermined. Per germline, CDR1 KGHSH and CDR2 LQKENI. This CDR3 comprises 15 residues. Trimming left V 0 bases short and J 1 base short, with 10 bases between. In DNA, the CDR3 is TGTGCCAGCTCACCACCCCAGCGCGCTTCCTACGAGCAGTACTTC. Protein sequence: CASSPPQRASYEQYF.

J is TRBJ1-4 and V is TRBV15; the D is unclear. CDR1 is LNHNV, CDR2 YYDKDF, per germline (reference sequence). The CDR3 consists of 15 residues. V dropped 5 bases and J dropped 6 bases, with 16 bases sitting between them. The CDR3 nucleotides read TGTGCCACCAGCTTCATTCCCGGCGGGGATGAAAAACTGTTTTTT. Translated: CATSFIPGGDEKLFF.

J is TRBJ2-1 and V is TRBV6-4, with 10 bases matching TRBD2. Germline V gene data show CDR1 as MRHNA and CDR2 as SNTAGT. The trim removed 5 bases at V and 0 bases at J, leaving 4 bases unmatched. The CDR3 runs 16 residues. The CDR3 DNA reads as TGTGCCAGCAGTAGCGGGAGGGGTCCCTCCTACAATGAGCAGTTCTTC. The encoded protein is CASSSGRGPSYNEQFF.

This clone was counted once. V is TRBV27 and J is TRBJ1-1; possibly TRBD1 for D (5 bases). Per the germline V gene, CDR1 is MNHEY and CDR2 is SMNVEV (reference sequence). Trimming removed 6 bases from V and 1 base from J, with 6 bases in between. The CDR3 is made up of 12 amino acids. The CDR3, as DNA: TGTGCCAGCAGGGGGCCGAACACTGAAGCTTTCTTT. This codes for CASRGPNTEAFF.

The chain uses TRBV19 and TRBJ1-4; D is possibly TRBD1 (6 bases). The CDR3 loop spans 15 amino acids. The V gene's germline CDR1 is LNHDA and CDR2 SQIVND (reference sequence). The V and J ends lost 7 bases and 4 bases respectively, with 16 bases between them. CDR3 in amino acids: CASTEQGPLNEKLFF. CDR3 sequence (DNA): TGTGCCAGTACTGAACAGGGCCCGCTTAATGAAAAACTGTTTTTT.

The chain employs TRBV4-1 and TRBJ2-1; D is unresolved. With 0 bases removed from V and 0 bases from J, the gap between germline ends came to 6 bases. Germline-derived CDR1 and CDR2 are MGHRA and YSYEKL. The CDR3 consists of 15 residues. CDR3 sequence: CASSQEPVSYNEQFF. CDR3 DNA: TGCGCCAGCAGCCAAGAACCGGTCTCCTACAATGAGCAGTTCTTC.

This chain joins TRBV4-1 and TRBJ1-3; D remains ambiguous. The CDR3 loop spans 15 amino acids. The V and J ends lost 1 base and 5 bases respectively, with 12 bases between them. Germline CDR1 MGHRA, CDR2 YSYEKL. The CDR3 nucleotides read TGCGCCAGCAGCCAAGTCGGGTTCCTTCGAAACACCATATATTTT. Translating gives CASSQVGFLRNTIYF.

The CDR3 sequence: CASSRPGGANYGYTF. The CDR3 bases are TGCGCCAGCAGCCGACCCGGGGGTGCCAACTATGGCTACACCTTC. The chain couples TRBV5-1 to TRBJ1-2; perhaps TRBD1 as D (5 bases). Germline V CDR1 and CDR2: SGHRS, YFSETQ. Trimming cost V 4 bases and J 2 bases, with 15 bases left between them. This CDR3 contains 15 residues.

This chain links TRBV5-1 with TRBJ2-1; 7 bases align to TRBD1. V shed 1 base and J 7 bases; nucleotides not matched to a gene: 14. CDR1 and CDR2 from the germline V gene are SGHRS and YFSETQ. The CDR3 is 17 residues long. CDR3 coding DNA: TGCGCCAGCAGCTTGTCGGTAACAGGGGTAGGCCCTAATGAGCAGTTCTTC. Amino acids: CASSLSVTGVGPNEQFF.

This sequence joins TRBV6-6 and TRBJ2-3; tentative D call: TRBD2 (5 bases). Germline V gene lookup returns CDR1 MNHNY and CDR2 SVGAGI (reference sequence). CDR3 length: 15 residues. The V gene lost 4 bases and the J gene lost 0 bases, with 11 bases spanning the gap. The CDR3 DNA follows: TGTGCCAGCAGTTTACTAGTCCCTAGCACAGATACGCAGTATTTT. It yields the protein CASSLLVPSTDTQYF.

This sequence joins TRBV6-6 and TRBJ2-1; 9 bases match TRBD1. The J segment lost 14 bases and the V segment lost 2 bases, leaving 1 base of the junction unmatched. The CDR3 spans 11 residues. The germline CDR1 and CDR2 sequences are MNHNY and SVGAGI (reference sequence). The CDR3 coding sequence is TGTGCCAGCAGTTACCGGACAGGGGAGTTCTTC. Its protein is CASSYRTGEFF.

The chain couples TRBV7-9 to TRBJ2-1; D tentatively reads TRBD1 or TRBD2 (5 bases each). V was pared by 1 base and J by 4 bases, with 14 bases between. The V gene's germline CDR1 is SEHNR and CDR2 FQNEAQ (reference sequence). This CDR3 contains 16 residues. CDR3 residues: CASSLGVGTGYNEQFF. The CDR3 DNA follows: TGTGCCAGCAGCTTAGGAGTTGGGACGGGTTACAATGAGCAGTTCTTC.

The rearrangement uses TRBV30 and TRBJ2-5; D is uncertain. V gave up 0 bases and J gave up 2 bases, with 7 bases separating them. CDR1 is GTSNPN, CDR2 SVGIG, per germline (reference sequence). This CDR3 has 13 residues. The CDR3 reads CAWSVQLQETQYF. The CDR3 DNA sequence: TGTGCCTGGAGTGTGCAGCTACAAGAGACCCAGTACTTC.